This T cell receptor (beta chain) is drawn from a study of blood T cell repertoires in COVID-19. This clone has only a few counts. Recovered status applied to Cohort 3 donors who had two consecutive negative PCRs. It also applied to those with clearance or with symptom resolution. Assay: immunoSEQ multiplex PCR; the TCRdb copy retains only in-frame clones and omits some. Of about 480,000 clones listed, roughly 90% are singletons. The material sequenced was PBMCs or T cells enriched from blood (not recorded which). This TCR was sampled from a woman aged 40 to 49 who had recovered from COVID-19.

This CDR3 reads CASSGGGRNTEAFF. CDR3 coding DNA: TGTGCCAGCAGCGGCGGGGGAAGGAACACTGAAGCTTTCTTT. The chain carries TRBV9 and TRBJ1-1, with D perhaps TRBD1 (5 bases). Trimming stripped 3 bases from V and 1 base from J, with 10 bases between. This CDR3 comprises 14 residues. Germline CDR1 reads SGDLS; CDR2 reads YYNGEE.